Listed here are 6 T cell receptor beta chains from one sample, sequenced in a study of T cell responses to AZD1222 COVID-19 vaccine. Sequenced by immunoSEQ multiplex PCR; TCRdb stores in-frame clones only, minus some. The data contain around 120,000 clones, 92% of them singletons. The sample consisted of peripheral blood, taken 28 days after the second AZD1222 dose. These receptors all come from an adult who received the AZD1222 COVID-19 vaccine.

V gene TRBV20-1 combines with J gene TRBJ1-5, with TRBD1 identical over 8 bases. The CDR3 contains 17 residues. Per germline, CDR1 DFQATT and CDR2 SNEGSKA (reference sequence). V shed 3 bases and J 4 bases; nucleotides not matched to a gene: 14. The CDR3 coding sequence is TGCAGTGCTAGTATCCCGGTCGGACAGGGAGTAAATCAGCCCCAGCATTTT. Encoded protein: CSASIPVGQGVNQPQHF.

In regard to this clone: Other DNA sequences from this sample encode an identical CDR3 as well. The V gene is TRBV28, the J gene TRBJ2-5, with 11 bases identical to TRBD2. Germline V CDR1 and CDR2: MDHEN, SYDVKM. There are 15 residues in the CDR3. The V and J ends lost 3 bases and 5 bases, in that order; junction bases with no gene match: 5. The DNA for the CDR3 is TGTGCCAGCAGTTTTACTAGCGGGAGAAGGGAGACCCAGTACTTC. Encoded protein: CASSFTSGRRETQYF.

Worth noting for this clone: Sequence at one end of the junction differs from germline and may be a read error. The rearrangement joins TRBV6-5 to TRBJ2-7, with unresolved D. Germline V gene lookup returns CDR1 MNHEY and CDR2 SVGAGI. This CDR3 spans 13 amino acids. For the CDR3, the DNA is TGTGCCAACAGTTACAGCTTCCCCAGCGAGCAGTACTTC. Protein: CANSYSFPSEQYF.

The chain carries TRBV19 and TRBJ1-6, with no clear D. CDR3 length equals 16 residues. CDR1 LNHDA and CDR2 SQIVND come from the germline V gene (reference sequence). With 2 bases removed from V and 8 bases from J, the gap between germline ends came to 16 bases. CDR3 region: CASSISKGRRDSPLHF. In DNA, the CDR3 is TGTGCCAGTAGTATATCCAAAGGGCGTCGGGATTCACCCCTCCACTTT. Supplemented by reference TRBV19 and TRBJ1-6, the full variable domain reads DGGITQSPKYLFRKEGQNVTLSCEQNLNHDAMYWYRQDPGQGLRLIYYSQIVNDFQKGDIAEGYSVSREKKESFPLTVTSAQKNPTAFYLCASSISKGRRDSPLHFGNGTRLTVT.

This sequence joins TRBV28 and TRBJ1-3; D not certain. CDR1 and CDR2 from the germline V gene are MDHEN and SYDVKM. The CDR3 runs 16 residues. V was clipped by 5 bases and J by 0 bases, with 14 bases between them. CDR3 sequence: CASSGLVPFSGNTIYF. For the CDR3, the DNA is TGTGCCAGCAGTGGCCTGGTACCTTTCTCTGGAAACACCATATATTTT.

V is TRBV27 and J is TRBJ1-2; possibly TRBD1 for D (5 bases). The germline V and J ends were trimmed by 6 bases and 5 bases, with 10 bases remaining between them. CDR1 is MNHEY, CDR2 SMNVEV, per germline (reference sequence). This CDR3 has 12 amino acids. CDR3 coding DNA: TGTGCCAGCAGGAAGGGGACGTATGGCTACACCTTC. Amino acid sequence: CASRKGTYGYTF.